The 3 T cell receptor beta chains listed next were all sequenced from one sample in a study of blood T cell repertoires in COVID-19. Profiling relied on immunoSEQ multiplex PCR, and the TCRdb table lists in-frame clones only, not all of them. Here the sample spans 310,000 or so clones, roughly 85% being singletons. Sequenced: PBMCs or T cells enriched from blood (not recorded which). These receptor sequences come from a woman aged 40 to 50 who had recovered from COVID-19.

This sequence joins TRBV7-2 and TRBJ2-3; a possible D gene is TRBD2 (6 bases). The germline V gene encodes CDR1 SGHTA and CDR2 FQGNSA. This CDR3 has 14 residues. Trimming removed 9 bases from V and 6 bases from J, with 19 bases in between. The CDR3 is CASCVGTSRDTQYF. DNA for the CDR3: TGTGCCAGTTGTGTTGGGACTTCGCGCGATACGCAGTATTTT.

V and J are TRBV28 and TRBJ2-7; 14 bases align to TRBD2. The CDR3 has 18 amino acids. Losses at the gene ends were 5 bases for V and 3 bases for J; bases not matched to a gene: 12. From germline, CDR1 is MDHEN and CDR2 SYDVKM. The CDR3 coding sequence is TGTGCCAGCAGTCCCTGGGGACTAGCGGGAGCAAGGATCTACGAGCAGTACTTC. Translating gives CASSPWGLAGARIYEQYF.

The gene calls are TRBV15 and TRBJ2-6; possible D gene TRBD2, 6 bases. The ends were cut back, 5 bases at V and 2 bases at J, with 10 bases in the middle. Germline V gene data show CDR1 as LNHNV and CDR2 as YYDKDF (reference sequence). The CDR3 spans 15 residues. The CDR3 here is CATSARGAGANVLTF. The CDR3 coding sequence is TGTGCCACCAGCGCACGCGGGGCTGGGGCCAACGTCCTGACTTTC.